Listed below are T cell receptor beta chains from one sample, sequenced in a study of T cell clonotyping in hematopoietic cell transplantation. Profiling relied on immunoSEQ multiplex PCR, and the TCRdb table lists in-frame clones only, not all of them. The sample carries roughly 38,000 clones, about 87% recorded once. Sequencing was performed on peripheral blood mononuclear cells. These receptor sequences come from a woman aged 40 to 50 in good health. Some clones in this sample may be carry-over from other donors' samples. Each CDR3 is given with its conserved first and last residue. The D gene is left open where the match is weak. Expanded clones are given a class, and other clones once, few, many or no size at all.

abundance	j_gene	d_gene	v_gene	CDR3nt	CDR3aa
.	TRBJ1-2	TRBD1	TRBV7-2	TGTGCCAGCAGTACCTTCCAGGGGGCTGTATTAGGCTACACCTTC	CASSTFQGAVLGYTF
once	TRBJ2-7	.	TRBV2	TGTGCCAGCAGTGAAGAGCGGTTAACCTACGAGCAGTACTTC	CASSEERLTYEQYF
.	TRBJ1-5	TRBD1	TRBV19	TGTGCCAGTAGTACGACGACAGGGTCTGGCAATCAGCCCCAGCATTTT	CASSTTTGSGNQPQHF
.	TRBJ2-2	.	TRBV27	TGTGCCAGCAGCTTAACAGCAACCACCGGGGAGCTGTTTTTT	CASSLTATTGELFF
.	TRBJ1-2	TRBD1	TRBV11-1	TGTGCCAGCAGCCCCTGGAAGGGACAGGTATATGGCTACACCTTC	CASSPWKGQVYGYTF
.	TRBJ1-1	TRBD1	TRBV6-5	TGTGCCAGCAGTTACTCAAGGACAGGGGTTTGGGCTGAAGCTTTCTTT	CASSYSRTGVWAEAFF
.	TRBJ1-2	TRBD1	TRBV29-1	TGCAGCGTTGACGACAGGGCCTATGGCTACACCTTC	CSVDDRAYGYTF
.	TRBJ2-7	.	TRBV28	TGTGCCAGCAGTCCCATTGTGGGGGAAGGCTACGAGCAGTACTTC	CASSPIVGEGYEQYF
.	TRBJ2-7	TRBD2	TRBV7-9	TGTGCCAGCAGCGGACTAGCGGGAGCGAGTGAGTACGAGCAGTACTTC	CASSGLAGASEYEQYF
.	TRBJ1-3	.	TRBV30	TGTGCCTGGAGTTCGATAGGAAACACCATATATTTT	CAWSSIGNTIYF
.	TRBJ2-2	TRBD2	TRBV7-7	TGTGCTAGCAGCCGGGGATCTAGCGGGAACACCGGGGAGCTGTTTTTT	CASSRGSSGNTGELFF
once	TRBJ1-4	TRBD1	TRBV6-5	TGTGCCGCCGGGACAGGGGAAGCTAATGAAAAACTGTTTTTT	CAAGTGEANEKLFF
once	TRBJ1-5	.	TRBV5-6	TGTGCCAGCAGCCCTAGGGGGTCTTGGAGCAATCAGCCCCAGCATTTT	CASSPRGSWSNQPQHF
.	TRBJ1-5	.	TRBV5-4	TGTGCCAGCAGCTTGAATCCGGTTAGCAATCAGCCCCAGCATTTT	CASSLNPVSNQPQHF
.	TRBJ1-2	.	TRBV9	TGTGCCAGCAGCGCTCCGAGTAACTATGGCTACACCTTC	CASSAPSNYGYTF
.	TRBJ2-5	TRBD2	TRBV4-3	TGCGCCAGCAGCCAGTCGCGACTAGCGGGAGTCGAGACCCAGTACTTC	CASSQSRLAGVETQYF
.	TRBJ2-7	.	TRBV9	TGTGCCAGCAGCGTAGGCGGTCTAACCTACGAGCAGTACTTC	CASSVGGLTYEQYF
.	TRBJ2-1	.	TRBV10-3	TGTGCCATCAGTGATCAAGATGAGCAGTTCTTC	CAISDQDEQFF
.	TRBJ1-2	.	TRBV19	TGTGCCAGTATGATGGAGACGGGCTTCTCCGATGGCTACACCTTC	CASMMETGFSDGYTF
.	TRBJ2-1	TRBD1	TRBV7-3	TGTGCCAGCAGCCGACTCACAGGGGAGAAGTTCTTC	CASSRLTGEKFF
.	TRBJ1-2	TRBD1	TRBV28	TGTGCCAGCAGGCGGGGACAGGGGGGCTATGGCTACACCTTC	CASRRGQGGYGYTF
.	TRBJ1-2	.	TRBV27	TGTGCCAGCAGGCTATCCGGGACATACTATGGCTACACCTTC	CASRLSGTYYGYTF
.	TRBJ1-2	.	TRBV5-6	TGTGCCAGCAGCCTCCTCTATGGCTACACCTTC	CASSLLYGYTF
.	TRBJ1-4	.	TRBV6-5	TGTGCCAGCAGTTACAGGGAGATCACTAATGAAAAACTGTTTTTT	CASSYREITNEKLFF
.	TRBJ2-7	TRBD1	TRBV9	TGTGCCAGCAGCCCGCACCCGGGACAGGGGGATCTAGTGCAGTACTTC	CASSPHPGQGDLVQYF
once	TRBJ1-5	TRBD1	TRBV28	TGTGCCAGCAGGTCATGGGCAGGGGGAAGCAATCAGCCCCAGCATTTT	CASRSWAGGSNQPQHF
once	TRBJ1-2	.	TRBV6-5	TGTGCCAGCAGTTTAAAGGGAGGCCGCTATGGCTACACCTTC	CASSLKGGRYGYTF
.	TRBJ2-5	.	TRBV2	TGTGCCAGCAGTGGGGGCCCAGGGGTAAAGTACTTC	CASSGGPGVKYF
.	TRBJ1-1	.	TRBV5-1	TGCGCCAGCAGACAAAGGGGGAGGGCTGGGAGTAAGGAAGCTTTCTTT	CASRQRGRAGSKEAFF
.	TRBJ1-1	TRBD1	TRBV5-1	TGCGCCAGCAGCAAGGACAGGGCGGTTGGCACTGAAGCTTTCTTT	CASSKDRAVGTEAFF
.	TRBJ2-1	.	TRBV19	TGTGCCAGTAGCCACCCCCCAGGGGGGTACAATGAGCAGTTCTTC	CASSHPPGGYNEQFF
.	TRBJ1-5	.	TRBV6-6	TGTGCCAGCAGTCAGGGCTCTCAGCCCCAGCATTTT	CASSQGSQPQHF
.	TRBJ1-2	.	TRBV6-1	TGTGCCAGCAGTCCAGATCAAGGTCCATATGGCTACACCTTC	CASSPDQGPYGYTF
.	TRBJ1-2	.	TRBV4-3	TGCGCCAGCAGCCAAGAAAAGACAGGCTCCTATGGCTACACCTTC	CASSQEKTGSYGYTF
.	TRBJ2-2	.	TRBV7-3	TGTGCCAGCAGCTTAAATGGCGGGGTGAACACCGGGGAGCTGTTTTTT	CASSLNGGVNTGELFF
.	TRBJ2-7	.	TRBV6-1	TGTGCCAGCAGTGAATGGGCGGAAGGGGGCGAGCAGTACTTC	CASSEWAEGGEQYF
.	TRBJ2-7	TRBD2	TRBV7-2	TGTGCCAGCAGCCTCTGGGATTTAGCGGGGGGCTACGAGCAGTACTTC	CASSLWDLAGGYEQYF
.	TRBJ1-3	.	TRBV7-2	TGTGCCAGCAGCTCCTTATCCCCGCGGGGTCCTACTGGAAACACCATATATTTT	CASSSLSPRGPTGNTIYF
.	TRBJ1-1	.	TRBV15	TGTGCCACCAACCAACTAGACACTGAAGCTTTCTTT	CATNQLDTEAFF
once	TRBJ1-1	TRBD1	TRBV28	TGTGCCAGCAGTTTCTTCACCGGGACAGGGGTTGGGACTGAAGCTTTCTTT	CASSFFTGTGVGTEAFF
.	TRBJ2-1	.	TRBV4-3	TGCGCCAGCAGCCAAGGCCTCGTAGCCGATGAGCAGTTCTTC	CASSQGLVADEQFF
once	TRBJ1-1	.	TRBV28	TGTACCAGCAGGGAAGAAGTGGACACTGAAGCTTTCTTT	CTSREEVDTEAFF
.	TRBJ2-6	TRBD1	TRBV28	TGTGCCACCGGGACAGGCGATTTTACTGGGGCCAACGTCCTGACTTTC	CATGTGDFTGANVLTF
once	TRBJ2-3	TRBD2	TRBV4-2	TGTGCCAGCAGCCAAGTTTTACGGCTAGCGGTTAGCACAGATACGCAGTATTTT	CASSQVLRLAVSTDTQYF
.	TRBJ1-3	.	TRBV7-6	TGTGCCAGCAGCCTAGGGAATTGGGCTGGAAACACCATATATTTT	CASSLGNWAGNTIYF
.	TRBJ1-2	.	TRBV9	TGTGCCAGCAGCGTAAGACACGAGGGGACCTCCTATGGCTACACCTTC	CASSVRHEGTSYGYTF
.	TRBJ2-7	TRBD2	TRBV30	TGTGCCTGCCAGCGGGAGGGGCCCTACGAGCAGTACTTC	CACQREGPYEQYF
.	TRBJ2-6	.	TRBV28	TGTGCCAGCAGTTTAGCAGGGGCTGGGGCCAACGTCCTGACTTTC	CASSLAGAGANVLTF